The 32 T cell receptor beta chains below all came from one sample that was sequenced in a study of regulatory T cells in long-lasting Graves disease. Time point given: newly diagnosed GD, antithyroid drugs for less than 3 months. Preparation of the TCR library used RNA extracted from PBMCs. In building TCR beta libraries, iRepertoire HTBI primers were used together with Arm-PCR of CDR3 regions. A single record per CDR3 protein comes from TCRdb applying MiXCR to the multiplex PCR reads. The sample holds about 450,000 distinct CDR3 sequences, about 15% seen once. These data were likewise used in another study, on T cells in Graves' hyperthyroidism and ophthalmopathy.

The input for sequencing was peripheral blood mononuclear cells (PBMCs), taken at new diagnosis, from a patient treated with antithyroid drugs. These receptors all stem from a woman aged 50 to 60 with Graves disease.

This clonotype was seen many times. This chain uses TRBV2 with TRBJ1-3; TRBD1 agrees at 7 bases. Germline CDR1 reads SNHLY; CDR2 reads FYNNEI. The J segment lost 6 bases and the V segment lost 7 bases, leaving 9 bases of the junction unmatched. The CDR3 has 14 amino acids. DNA of the CDR3: TGTGCCAGCAATAAAGGACAGGTCGAAAACACCATATATTTT. It yields the protein CASNKGQVENTIYF.

A remark on this clonotype: The junction departs from germline at one end; a sequencing error may be responsible. The CDR3 loop is CAGSVLSSSTGELFF. As DNA, the CDR3 is TGTGCCGGGAGTGTATTAAGCTCAAGCACCGGGGAGCTGTTTTTT. The chain uses TRBV30 and TRBJ2-2; possible D gene TRBD2, 5 bases. The germline V gene has CDR1 GTSNPN and CDR2 SVGIG (reference sequence). This CDR3 comprises 15 residues.

This clonotype appeared many times. The chain joins TRBV7-8 to TRBJ1-5; no clear D. CDR3 length equals 14 residues. Trimming cost V 1 base and J 6 bases, with 10 bases left between them. The germline gives CDR1 SGHVS, CDR2 FQNEAQ. The CDR3 loop is CASSLEGQVQPQHF. DNA for the CDR3: TGTGCCAGCAGCTTAGAAGGGCAAGTTCAGCCCCAGCATTTT.

This clonotype was seen at least ten times. This chain links TRBV10-3 with TRBJ2-5; the match to TRBD2 covers 7 bases. J was trimmed by 2 bases and V by 0 bases; bases with no gene match: 6. CDR3 length equals 16 residues. Germline V lookup: CDR1 ENHRY, CDR2 SYGVKD. The CDR3: CAISESVAGRQETQYF. The CDR3 DNA sequence: TGTGCCATCAGTGAGTCCGTAGCGGGTAGGCAAGAGACCCAGTACTTC.

Only a few counts were recorded for this clonotype. CDR3 nucleotides: TGCGCCAGCAGCTCCTATCTGGGGGGCCTAAATGAGCAGTTCTTC. It yields the protein CASSSYLGGLNEQFF. V gene TRBV5-1 combines with J gene TRBJ2-1; the D gene could be TRBD1 or TRBD2 (6 bases each). CDR3 length: 15 residues. Trimming took 3 bases from V and 7 from J, leaving 17 bases between them. From germline, CDR1 is SGHRS and CDR2 YFSETQ.

The rearrangement links TRBV20-1 to TRBJ2-7; 14 bases align to TRBD2. With V trimmed by 0 bases and J by 3 bases, 7 bases remained unmatched. The CDR3 covers 17 residues. Germline V gives CDR1 DFQATT, CDR2 SNEGSKA (reference sequence). This CDR3 is CSARDPTSGRAFYEQYF. For the CDR3, the DNA is TGCAGTGCTAGAGATCCGACTAGCGGGAGGGCCTTCTACGAGCAGTACTTC.

V usage is TRBV5-1 and J usage is TRBJ2-7, with TRBD1 matching 8 bases. V lost 4 bases to trimming and J lost 2 bases; unmatched junction nucleotides: 5. The CDR3 is 14 residues long. CDR1 and CDR2 (germline): SGHRS, YFSETQ. The DNA of the CDR3 is TGCGCCAGCAGCGGGGACAGGCCCCCCTACGAGCAGTACTTC. It specifies CASSGDRPPYEQYF. The whole variable domain, filled in from reference TRBV5-1 and TRBJ2-7, reads KAGVTQTPRYLIKTRGQQVTLSCSPISGHRSVSWYQQTPGQGLQFLFEYFSETQRNKGNFPGRFSGRQFSNSRSEMNVSTLELGDSALYLCASSGDRPPYEQYFGPGTRLTVT.

In its sample, this clonotype was seen once. The chain recombines TRBV24-1 with TRBJ1-4; no clear D. The V gene lost 4 bases and the J gene lost 13 bases, with 15 bases spanning the gap. The CDR3 has 13 residues. Germline V gives CDR1 KGHDR, CDR2 SFDVKD. DNA of the CDR3: TGTGCCACCAGTGACCCGTTTATCGGTAGACTGTTTTTT. Translating gives CATSDPFIGRLFF.

The V and J genes are TRBV30 and TRBJ2-5; possible D gene TRBD2, 6 bases. V shed 4 bases and J shed 1 base, with 16 bases lying between them. CDR3 length: 15 residues. CDR1 and CDR2 (germline): GTSNPN, SVGIG (reference sequence). The CDR3 loop is CAWTLRVGGQETQYF. For the CDR3, the DNA is TGTGCCTGGACACTACGGGTCGGGGGCCAAGAGACCCAGTACTTC.

Worth noting for this clonotype: This may be a read error: a much more frequent sequence differs by one nucleotide. This chain joins TRBV10-3 and TRBJ2-7, with no clear D. The CDR3 totals 14 residues. Trimming removed 3 bases from V and 4 bases from J, with 13 bases in between. Germline loops: CDR1 ENHRY, CDR2 SYGVKD. In DNA form, the CDR3 reads TGTGCCATCAGTGAAGATGCGGTTTGGTACGAGCAGTACTTC. It yields the protein CAISEDAVWYEQYF.

This clonotype has ten or more counts. V gene TRBV28 combines with J gene TRBJ2-5; 13 bases fit TRBD2. The trim removed 3 bases at V and 5 bases at J, leaving 6 bases unmatched. The CDR3 runs 16 residues. CDR1 and CDR2 from the germline V gene are MDHEN and SYDVKM. CDR3 nucleotide sequence: TGTGCCAGCAGTTTGGGACTAGCGGGACCCAAGGAGACCCAGTACTTC. As protein: CASSLGLAGPKETQYF. Supplemented by reference TRBV28 and TRBJ2-5, the full variable domain reads DVKVTQSSRYLVKRTGEKVFLECVQDMDHENMFWYRQDPGLGLRLIYFSYDVKMKEKGDIPEGYSVSREKKERFSLILESASTNQTSMYLCASSLGLAGPKETQYFGPGTRLLVL.

This clonotype was picked up a small number of times. This sequence joins TRBV7-3 and TRBJ2-7; 14 bases agree with TRBD2. The CDR3 contains 20 residues. CDR1 SGHTA and CDR2 FQGTGA come from the germline V gene. The V segment lost 5 bases and the J segment 3 bases; nucleotides outside the gene matches: 18. The CDR3 bases are TGTGCCAGCAGCCCTACGGCGGGACTAGCGGGAGTTTTGACCAACTACGAGCAGTACTTC. Its protein product is CASSPTAGLAGVLTNYEQYF.

This clonotype occurred once. The chain uses TRBV20-1 and TRBJ2-5, with 8 bases fitting TRBD2. The CDR3 contains 19 residues. After removal of 5 bases from V and 1 base from J, the junction contained 21 bases not matched to a gene. Looked up from germline, CDR1 is DFQATT and CDR2 is SNEGSKA (reference sequence). CDR3 sequence reads: CSAPQSLAASLLLQETQYF. The CDR3 nucleotides read TGCAGTGCTCCACAATCACTAGCGGCGTCCCTACTTCTCCAAGAGACCCAGTACTTC.

This clonotype was observed a few times. This chain connects TRBV20-1 to TRBJ2-3; weak D call: TRBD1 (6 bases). V shed 2 bases and J shed 2 bases, with 8 bases lying between them. This CDR3 spans 13 amino acids. Germline assignment: CDR1 DFQATT and CDR2 SNEGSKA (reference sequence). The CDR3: CSARRDTTDTQYF. As DNA, the CDR3 is TGCAGTGCTAGAAGGGACACCACAGATACGCAGTATTTT.

In this sample, this clonotype turned up many times. The V gene is TRBV2, the J gene TRBJ1-1; D is possibly TRBD1 (6 bases). Germline values: CDR1 SNHLY, CDR2 FYNNEI. The CDR3 is 15 amino acids. V lost 3 bases, J lost 8 bases, and 19 bases lay in between. In DNA, the CDR3 is TGTGCCAGCAGTGACTGGGGGGGCGCAGCCCGAGAAGCTTTCTTT. It encodes CASSDWGGAAREAFF.

This clonotype was seen a few times. V usage is TRBV5-4 and J usage is TRBJ2-2; a possible D gene is TRBD1 (6 bases). The CDR3 is made up of 15 amino acids. Trimming cost V 0 bases and J 4 bases, with 10 bases left between them. Germline V gene data show CDR1 as SGHNT and CDR2 as YYREEE (reference sequence). This CDR3 reads CASSLGGRGTGELFF. The CDR3 DNA is TGTGCCAGCAGCTTGGGGGGGCGCGGCACCGGGGAGCTGTTTTTT.

The rearrangement uses TRBV11-2 and TRBJ2-2, with D possibly matching TRBD2 (6 bases). Germline-derived CDR1 and CDR2 are SGHAT and FQNNGV. The CDR3 consists of 15 residues. Deletions cut 7 bases from V and 0 bases from J, with 12 bases between. The CDR3 bases are TGTGCCAGCATACGGGGGAGATCGAACACCGGGGAGCTGTTTTTT. Translation gives CASIRGRSNTGELFF.

The V call is TRBV2, the J call TRBJ2-7, with 14 bases identical to TRBD2. The CDR3 consists of 14 residues. Germline values: CDR1 SNHLY, CDR2 FYNNEI. The V gene end was trimmed by 6 bases and the J gene end by 5 bases; junction bases not matched to a gene: 3. The chain's CDR3 is CASRGGLAGDEQYF. CDR3 in DNA: TGTGCCAGCAGGGGGGGACTAGCGGGAGACGAGCAGTACTTC. The complete variable domain, with remaining parts taken from reference TRBV2 and TRBJ2-7, reads EPEVTQTPSHQVTQMGQEVILRCVPISNHLYFYWYRQILGQKVEFLVSFYNNEISEKSEIFDDQFSVERPDGSNFTLKIRSTKLEDSAMYFCASRGGLAGDEQYFGPGTRLTVT.

This clonotype was recorded a few times. The rearrangement uses TRBV5-1 and TRBJ1-1; D gene uncertain. Trimming took 0 bases from V and 3 from J, leaving 9 bases between them. The CDR3 spans 14 residues. The germline V gene encodes CDR1 SGHRS and CDR2 YFSETQ. CDR3 sequence: CASSLASSYTEAFF. The CDR3 nucleotides are TGCGCCAGCAGCTTGGCTTCTTCCTACACTGAAGCTTTCTTT. Based on the CDR3 plus reference TRBV5-1 and TRBJ1-1, the full variable domain is KAGVTQTPRYLIKTRGQQVTLSCSPISGHRSVSWYQQTPGQGLQFLFEYFSETQRNKGNFPGRFSGRQFSNSRSEMNVSTLELGDSALYLCASSLASSYTEAFFGQGTRLTVV.

This chain links TRBV10-3 with TRBJ1-1; D is uncertain. CDR1 ENHRY and CDR2 SYGVKD come from the germline V gene. Deletions cut 0 bases from V and 9 bases from J, with 11 bases between. This CDR3 is 13 amino acids long. The CDR3 DNA is TGTGCCATCAGTGAGTCGACAACAGCCCAAGCTTTCTTT. This codes for CAISESTTAQAFF.

A few counts support this clonotype. The chain carries TRBV24-1 and TRBJ2-2; TRBD2 agrees at 12 bases. Looked up from germline, CDR1 is KGHDR and CDR2 is SFDVKD. The V segment lost 3 bases and the J segment 7 bases; nucleotides outside the gene matches: 5. CDR3 size: 16 residues. The CDR3 region is CATSDLAGGRDGELFF. DNA for the CDR3: TGTGCCACCAGTGATCTAGCGGGAGGGCGGGACGGGGAGCTGTTTTTT.

This clonotype was observed a few times. This chain joins TRBV5-1 and TRBJ2-5; 8 positions agree with TRBD1. The junction had 4 bases not matched to a gene; V was cut back by 3 bases and J by 3 bases. The CDR3 totals 14 residues. CDR1 and CDR2 (germline): SGHRS, YFSETQ. The CDR3 here is CASSSGTGKETQYF. The CDR3 DNA reads as TGCGCCAGCAGCTCGGGGACAGGAAAAGAGACCCAGTACTTC.

This clonotype was seen ten or more times. V usage is TRBV7-2 and J usage is TRBJ2-1; 8 bases align to TRBD2. The trim removed 5 bases at V and 6 bases at J, leaving 9 bases unmatched. The CDR3 length is 15 residues. Germline CDR1 and CDR2: SGHTA and FQGNSA. The CDR3 sequence: CASSPGTSLGNEQFF. The CDR3 nucleotides read TGTGCCAGCAGCCCCGGGACTAGTTTAGGCAATGAGCAGTTCTTC.

This clonotype was counted at least ten times. The chain couples TRBV18 to TRBJ1-4; unclear D gene. This CDR3 contains 14 residues. V lost 8 bases to trimming and J lost 0 bases, with 10 bases between them. CDR1 and CDR2 (germline): KGHSH, LQKENI. The CDR3 nucleotides are TGTGCCAGCAGCCCCGGGACAACTAATGAAAAACTGTTTTTT. It codes for CASSPGTTNEKLFF.

The rearrangement uses TRBV9 and TRBJ2-5; tentatively, D is TRBD1 or TRBD2 (5 bases each). Germline loops: CDR1 SGDLS, CDR2 YYNGEE. V was clipped by 0 bases and J by 5 bases, with 14 bases between them. This CDR3 spans 15 amino acids. The DNA for the CDR3 is TGTGCCAGCAGCGTAGGTTCTAGAGGGGCGGAGACCCAGTACTTC. This sequence encodes CASSVGSRGAETQYF.

This clonotype was counted at least ten times. Compared with germline, one end of the junction differs, possibly owing to a read error. The V gene is TRBV7-9, the J gene TRBJ2-7; D is unresolved. The CDR3 is 11 amino acids. CDR1 SEHNR and CDR2 FQNEAQ come from the germline V gene (reference sequence). CDR3 bases: TGTGCCAGCAGCTCCGAATACGGGCAGTACTTC. Protein sequence: CASSSEYGQYF.

This chain uses TRBV30 with TRBJ2-2, with 8 bases aligning to TRBD1. Per germline, CDR1 GTSNPN and CDR2 SVGIG (reference sequence). The CDR3 is 14 residues long. V shed 6 bases, J shed 0 bases, and the junction held 3 bases outside the gene matches. Here the CDR3 reads CACPDRANTGELFF. The CDR3 DNA is TGTGCCTGCCCGGACAGGGCGAACACCGGGGAGCTGTTTTTT.

Comments on this clonotype: Being one base from a much bigger clone, this may be a read error. This chain joins TRBV4-1 and TRBJ2-7; D is unresolved. Germline-derived CDR1 and CDR2 are MGHRA and YSYEKL. CDR3 size: 13 residues. V was pared by 1 base and J by 3 bases, with 7 bases between. The CDR3 nucleotides read TGCGCCAGCAGCCAAGGGCCAGACTACGAGCAGTACGTC. Its translation: CASSQGPDYEQYV.

This clonotype occurred many times. This chain connects TRBV5-5 to TRBJ2-1; TRBD1 matches 7 bases. The CDR3 runs 16 residues. The junction had 6 bases not matched to a gene; V was cut back by 3 bases and J by 0 bases. Per germline, CDR1 SGHKS and CDR2 YYEKEE (reference sequence). This chain's CDR3 is CASSWDSPSSYNEQFF. The CDR3 DNA is TGTGCCAGCAGCTGGGACAGTCCAAGCTCCTACAATGAGCAGTTCTTC.

This clonotype was counted many times. V and J are TRBV7-9 and TRBJ2-3; D gene uncertain. The ends were cut back, 5 bases at V and 6 bases at J, with 18 bases in the middle. The germline V gene has CDR1 SEHNR and CDR2 FQNEAQ (reference sequence). The CDR3 extends over 15 amino acids. CDR3 region: CASSTDLVGADTQYF. The CDR3 nucleotides are TGTGCCAGCAGCACAGACCTGGTGGGCGCCGATACGCAGTATTTT. Filled out from reference TRBV7-9 and TRBJ2-3, the complete variable domain reads DTGVSQNPRHKITKRGQNVTFRCDPISEHNRLYWYRQTLGQGPEFLTYFQNEAQLEKSRLLSDRFSAERPKGSFSTLEIQRTEQGDSAMYLCASSTDLVGADTQYFGPGTRLTVL.

This clonotype has a handful of counts. The CDR3 spells CASSFESYEQYF. CDR3 nucleotides: TGTGCCAGCAGTTTCGAATCCTACGAGCAGTACTTC. The chain recombines TRBV28 with TRBJ2-7, with D uncertain. From germline, CDR1 is MDHEN and CDR2 SYDVKM. With 3 bases removed from V and 1 base from J, the gap between germline ends came to 4 bases. The CDR3 is 12 amino acids. The full variable domain, rest sourced from reference TRBV28 and TRBJ2-7, is DVKVTQSSRYLVKRTGEKVFLECVQDMDHENMFWYRQDPGLGLRLIYFSYDVKMKEKGDIPEGYSVSREKKERFSLILESASTNQTSMYLCASSFESYEQYFGPGTRLTVT.

A note on this clonotype: At one end, the junction sequence differs from germline, possibly due to a read error. The chain links TRBV28 to TRBJ2-7; possibly TRBD1 for D (6 bases). CDR1 is MDHEN and CDR2 is SYDVKM in the germline V gene. CDR3 length: 14 residues. The CDR3 bases are TGTACCAGCAGTTTCTCGGGACACTCCTACGAGCAGTACTTC. Protein: CTSSFSGHSYEQYF.